The T cell receptor (beta chain) described here comes from a study of identical twins. This clonotype has a handful of counts. The authors used template switching to add a universal primer site and gave cDNA unique molecular identifiers. One entry per CDR3 protein results from TCRdb running MiXCR on the 5' RACE reads. Here the sample spans roughly 770,000 distinct CDR3 sequences, 15% to 20% being singletons. The CDR3 spans 15 residues. Trimming cost V 1 base and J 2 bases, with 9 bases left between them. The same sample was also studied in work on T cells expressing NK-cell markers. This second study notes: The HCMV specificity of the expanded NKG2C+ T cell clones stayed unresolved.

Material: PBMCs. The source is a woman in her late teens or twenties in good health. This chain connects TRBV12-3 or TRBV12-4 to TRBJ2-1; unclear D gene. CDR3 nucleotides: TGTGCCAGCAGTTTAGGGAACGTCCCCTACAATGAGCAGTTCTTC. This sequence encodes CASSLGNVPYNEQFF.